This T cell receptor beta chain was observed in a study of somatic mutations in cytotoxic T cells in rheumatoid arthritis. Whole-study findings and limits: TRBV07 showed slight underrepresentation in rheumatoid arthritis patients, unadjusted for multiple comparisons. Measured CD8+ T-cell clonality, a value compared between rheumatoid arthritis patients and age-matched healthy controls, did not differ significantly.

As to this clone: Its specificity is unknown.

The data were produced by immunoSEQ multiplex PCR, yet TCRdb's version contains in-frame clones alone and is incomplete. Of about 7,000 clones listed, around 80% are singletons. Trimming stripped 3 bases from V and 1 base from J, with 6 bases between. CDR3 length: 13 amino acids. From germline, CDR1 is SGHTA and CDR2 FQGNSA. Positive selection using magnetic beads isolated the CD4+ and CD8+ cells (purity was checked by flow cytometry). The chain couples TRBV7-2 to TRBJ1-1, with TRBD1 as a possible D gene (5 bases). The TCR was taken from an adult with rheumatoid arthritis. Material for sequencing was CD8+ T cells sorted from blood. The CDR3, as DNA: TGTGCCAGCAGCTTCGGGGGGAACACTGAAGCTTTCTTT. The encoded protein is CASSFGGNTEAFF.